A selection of T cell receptor beta chains follows, all from one sample in a study of control samples from healthy donors and cancer patients. Assay used: immunoSEQ multiplex PCR; TCRdb lists only in-frame clones, some missing. Of fewer than 200,000 clones listed, roughly 89% are singletons. The sequencing sample was made of blood. Receptors were obtained from a man aged 25 to 45 in good health. Each CDR3 is given with its conserved first and last residue.

V gene | CDR3 protein
TRBV10-3 | CAISEPGQGYTEAFF
TRBV5-4 | CASSPEGSNQPQHF
TRBV27 | CASRDPYNEQFF
TRBV3-1/TRBV3-2 | CASSPTKTGTGIRYGYTF
TRBV4-1 | CASSQVTGVGDEQYF
TRBV2 | CASSFSSGQGVAFF
TRBV29-1 | CGWDRDSKNIQYF
TRBV7-6 | CASSPDLGRDVYGYTF
TRBV5-6 | CASSVSTAYEQYF
TRBV6-1 | CASSENRAYEQYF
TRBV27 | CASSRLQGEAFF
TRBV5-1 | CASSRNLQELNTEAFF
TRBV11-1 | CASSAAGANQPQHF
TRBV5-4 | CASSFPESGYTF
TRBV7-9 | CASSPSGRLNTQYF
TRBV6-5 | CASFVRGGARNTIYF
TRBV30 | CAWIGRVGTEAFF
TRBV7-9 | CASSLGDRGWTGELFF
TRBV6-2/TRBV6-3 | CASSTGQPQHF
TRBV3-1/TRBV3-2 | CASSQVSTTDTQYF
TRBV3-1/TRBV3-2 | CASSQATSMTGYTF
TRBV10-3 | CAIQGAIITDTQYF
TRBV6-2/TRBV6-3 | CASSDEPTGHYGYTF
TRBV5-1 | CASSLSFGETQYF
TRBV6-5 | CASSYSKGYTGELFF
TRBV2 | CASPRVRGQGTDTQYF
TRBV19 | CASSSGGLGTEAFF
TRBV4-1 | CASSDFRDRAEKLFF
TRBV6-5 | CASSYSPGVEQYF
TRBV24-1 | CATSEPGGGGMETQYF
TRBV18 | CASSPGISGNTIYF
TRBV4-2 | CASSQAPQTTGSRTEAFF
TRBV7-8 | CASSLALANRGRDTQYF
TRBV7-9 | CASSLPGGDTQYF
TRBV27 | CASSFGGGSGNTIYF
TRBV7-2 | CASSSGQPNTGELFF